The clone carrying this T cell receptor beta chain was detected only once. Its target is not known. These data belong to a study of T cell responses to AZD1222 COVID-19 vaccine. Profiling relied on immunoSEQ multiplex PCR, and the TCRdb table lists in-frame clones only, not all of them. The repertoire holds more than 85,000 clones, with roughly 87% as singletons. Findings and caveats of the study: Donors were mostly white British, more females; clonal diversity possibly underestimated. Researchers report vaccine-associated CD4 TCRs spanning spike, with dominance at 160-218 and 743-854.

CDR3 length equals 15 residues. V was trimmed by 1 base and J by 0 bases, leaving 9 bases between them. CDR1 is LGHNA and CDR2 is YSLEER in the germline V gene. The V and J genes are TRBV4-3 and TRBJ1-1, with D unclear. The source of this sequence is an adult in good health. This material consisted of peripheral blood, taken on day 0 of AZD1222 vaccination. The CDR3 loop reads CASSQVAALNTEAFF. The DNA of the CDR3 is TGCGCCAGCAGCCAAGTGGCAGCCTTGAACACTGAAGCTTTCTTT.